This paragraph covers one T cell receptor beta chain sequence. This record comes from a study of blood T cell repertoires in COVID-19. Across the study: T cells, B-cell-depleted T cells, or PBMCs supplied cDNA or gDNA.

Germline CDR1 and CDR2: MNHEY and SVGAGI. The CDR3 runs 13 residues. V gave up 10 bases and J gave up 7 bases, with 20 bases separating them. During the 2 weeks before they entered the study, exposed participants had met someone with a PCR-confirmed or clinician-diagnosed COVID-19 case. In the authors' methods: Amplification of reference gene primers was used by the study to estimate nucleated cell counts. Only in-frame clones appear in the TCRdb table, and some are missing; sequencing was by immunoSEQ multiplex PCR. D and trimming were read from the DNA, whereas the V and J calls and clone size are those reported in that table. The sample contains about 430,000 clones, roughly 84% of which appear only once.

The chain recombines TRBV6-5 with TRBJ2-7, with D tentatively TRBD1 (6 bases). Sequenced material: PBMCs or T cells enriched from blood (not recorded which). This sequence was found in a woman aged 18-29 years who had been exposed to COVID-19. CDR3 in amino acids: CATRMDSLEEQYF. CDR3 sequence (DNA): TGTGCCACCCGGATGGACAGTTTGGAGGAGCAGTACTTC.